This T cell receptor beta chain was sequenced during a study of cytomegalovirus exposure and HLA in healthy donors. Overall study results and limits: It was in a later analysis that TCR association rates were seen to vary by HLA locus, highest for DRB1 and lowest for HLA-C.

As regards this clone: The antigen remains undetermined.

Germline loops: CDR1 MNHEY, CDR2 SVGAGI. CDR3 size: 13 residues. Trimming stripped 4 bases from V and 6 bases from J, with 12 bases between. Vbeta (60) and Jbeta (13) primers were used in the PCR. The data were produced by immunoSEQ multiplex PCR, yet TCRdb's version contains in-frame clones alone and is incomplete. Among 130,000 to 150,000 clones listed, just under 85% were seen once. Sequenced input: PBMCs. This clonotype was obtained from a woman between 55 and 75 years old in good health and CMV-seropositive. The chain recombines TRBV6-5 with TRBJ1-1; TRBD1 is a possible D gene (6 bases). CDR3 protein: CASSSGVNPEAFF. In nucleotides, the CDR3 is TGTGCCAGCAGTTCAGGGGTCAATCCTGAAGCTTTCTTT.